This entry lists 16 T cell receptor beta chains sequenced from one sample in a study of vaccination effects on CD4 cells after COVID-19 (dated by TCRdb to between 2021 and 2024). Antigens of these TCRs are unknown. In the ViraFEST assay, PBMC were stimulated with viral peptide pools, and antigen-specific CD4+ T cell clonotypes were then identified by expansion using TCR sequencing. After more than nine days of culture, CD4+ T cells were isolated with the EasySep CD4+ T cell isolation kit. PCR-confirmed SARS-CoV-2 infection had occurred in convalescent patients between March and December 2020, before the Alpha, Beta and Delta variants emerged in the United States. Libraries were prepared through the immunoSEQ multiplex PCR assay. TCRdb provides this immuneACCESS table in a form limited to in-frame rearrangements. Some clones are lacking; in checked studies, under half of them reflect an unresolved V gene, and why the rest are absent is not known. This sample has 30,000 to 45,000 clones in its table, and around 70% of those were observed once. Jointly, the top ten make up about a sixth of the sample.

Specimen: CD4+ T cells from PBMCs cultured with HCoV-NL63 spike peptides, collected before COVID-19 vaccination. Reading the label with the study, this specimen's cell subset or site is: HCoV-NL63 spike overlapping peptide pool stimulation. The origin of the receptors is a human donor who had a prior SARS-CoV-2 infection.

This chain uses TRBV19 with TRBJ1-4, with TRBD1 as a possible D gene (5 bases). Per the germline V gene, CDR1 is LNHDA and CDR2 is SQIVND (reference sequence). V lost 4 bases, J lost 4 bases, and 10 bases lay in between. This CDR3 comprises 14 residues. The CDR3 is CASSNRGNNEKLFF. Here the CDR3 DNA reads TGTGCCAGTAGTAATCGGGGCAATAATGAAAAACTGTTTTTT. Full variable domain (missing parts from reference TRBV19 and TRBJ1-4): DGGITQSPKYLFRKEGQNVTLSCEQNLNHDAMYWYRQDPGQGLRLIYYSQIVNDFQKGDIAEGYSVSREKKESFPLTVTSAQKNPTAFYLCASSNRGNNEKLFFGSGTQLSVL.

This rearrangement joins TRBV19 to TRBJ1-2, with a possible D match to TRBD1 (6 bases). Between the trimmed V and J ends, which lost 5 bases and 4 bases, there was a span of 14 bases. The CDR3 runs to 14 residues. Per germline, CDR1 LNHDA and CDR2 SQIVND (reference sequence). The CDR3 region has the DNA TGTGCCAGTAGTCAACCGGGACACCGCTATGGCTACACCTTC. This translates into CASSQPGHRYGYTF.

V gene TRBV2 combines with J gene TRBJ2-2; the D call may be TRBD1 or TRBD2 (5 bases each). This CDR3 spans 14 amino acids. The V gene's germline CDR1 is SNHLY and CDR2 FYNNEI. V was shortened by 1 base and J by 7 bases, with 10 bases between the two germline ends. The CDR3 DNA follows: TGTGCCAGCAGTGAAGGGGGGTTGGGCGGGGAGCTGTTTTTT. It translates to CASSEGGLGGELFF.

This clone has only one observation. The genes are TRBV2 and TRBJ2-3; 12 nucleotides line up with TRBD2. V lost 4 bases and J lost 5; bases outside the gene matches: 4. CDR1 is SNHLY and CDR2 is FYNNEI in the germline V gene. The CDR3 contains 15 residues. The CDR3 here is CASSVLAGGIDTQYF. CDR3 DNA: TGTGCCAGCAGTGTCCTAGCGGGGGGGATAGATACGCAGTATTTT.

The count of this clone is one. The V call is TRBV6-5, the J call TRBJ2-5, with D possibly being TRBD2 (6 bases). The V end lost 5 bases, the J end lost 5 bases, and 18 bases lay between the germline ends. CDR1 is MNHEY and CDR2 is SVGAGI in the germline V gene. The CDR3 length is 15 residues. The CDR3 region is CASSPGVGVTETQYF. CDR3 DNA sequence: TGTGCCAGCAGTCCGGGGGTTGGCGTGACGGAGACCCAGTACTTC.

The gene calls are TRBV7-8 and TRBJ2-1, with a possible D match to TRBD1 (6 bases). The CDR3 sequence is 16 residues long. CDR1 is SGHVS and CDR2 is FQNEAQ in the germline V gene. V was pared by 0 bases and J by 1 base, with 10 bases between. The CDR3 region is CASSLAHDRSYNEQFF. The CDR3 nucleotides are TGTGCCAGCAGCTTAGCGCACGACAGGTCCTACAATGAGCAGTTCTTC.

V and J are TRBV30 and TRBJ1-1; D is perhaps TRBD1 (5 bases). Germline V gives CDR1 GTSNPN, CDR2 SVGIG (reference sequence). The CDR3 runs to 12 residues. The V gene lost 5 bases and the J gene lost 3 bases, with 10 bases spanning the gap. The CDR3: CAWSTVYTEAFF. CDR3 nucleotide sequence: TGTGCCTGGTCGACAGTTTACACTGAAGCTTTCTTT.

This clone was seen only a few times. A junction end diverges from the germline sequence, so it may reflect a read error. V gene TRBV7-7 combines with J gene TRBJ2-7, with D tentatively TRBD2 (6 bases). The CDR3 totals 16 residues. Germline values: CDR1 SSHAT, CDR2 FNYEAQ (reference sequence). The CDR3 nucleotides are TGTGCTAGCAGCTACGACCCCAGGCGGGGAAGGAACGAGCAGTACTTC. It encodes CASSYDPRRGRNEQYF.

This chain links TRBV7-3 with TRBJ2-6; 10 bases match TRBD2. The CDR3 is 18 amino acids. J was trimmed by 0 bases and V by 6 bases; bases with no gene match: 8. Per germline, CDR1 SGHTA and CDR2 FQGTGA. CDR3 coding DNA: TGTGCCAGCAGTCGGGGACCTAGCGGGAGCTCTGGGGCCAACGTCCTGACTTTC. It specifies CASSRGPSGSSGANVLTF.

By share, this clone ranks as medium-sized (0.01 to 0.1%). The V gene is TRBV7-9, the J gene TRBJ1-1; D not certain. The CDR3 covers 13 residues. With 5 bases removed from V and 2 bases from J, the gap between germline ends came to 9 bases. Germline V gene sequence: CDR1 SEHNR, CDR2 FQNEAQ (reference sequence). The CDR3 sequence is CASSRLYNTEAFF. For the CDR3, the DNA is TGTGCCAGCAGCCGCCTATATAACACTGAAGCTTTCTTT.

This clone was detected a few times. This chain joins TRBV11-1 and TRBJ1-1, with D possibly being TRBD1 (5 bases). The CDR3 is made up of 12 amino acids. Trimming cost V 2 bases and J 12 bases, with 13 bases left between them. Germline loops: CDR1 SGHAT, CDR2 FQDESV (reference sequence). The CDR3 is CASSLWPGPTFF. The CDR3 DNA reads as TGTGCCAGCAGCTTATGGCCAGGGCCAACTTTCTTT. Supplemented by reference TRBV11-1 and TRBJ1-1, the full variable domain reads EAEVAQSPRYKITEKSQAVAFWCDPISGHATLYWYRQILGQGPELLVQFQDESVVDDSQLPKDRFSAERLKGVDSTLKIQPAELGDSAMYLCASSLWPGPTFFGQGTRLTVV.

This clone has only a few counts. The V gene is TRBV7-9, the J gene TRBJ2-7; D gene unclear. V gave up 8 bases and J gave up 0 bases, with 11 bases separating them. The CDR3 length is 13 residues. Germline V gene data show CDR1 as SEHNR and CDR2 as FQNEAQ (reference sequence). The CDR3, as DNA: TGTGCCAGCTCGGCGGTTAGCTCCTACGAGCAGTACTTC. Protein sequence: CASSAVSSYEQYF. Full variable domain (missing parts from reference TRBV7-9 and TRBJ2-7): DTGVSQNPRHKITKRGQNVTFRCDPISEHNRLYWYRQTLGQGPEFLTYFQNEAQLEKSRLLSDRFSAERPKGSFSTLEIQRTEQGDSAMYLCASSAVSSYEQYFGPGTRLTVT.

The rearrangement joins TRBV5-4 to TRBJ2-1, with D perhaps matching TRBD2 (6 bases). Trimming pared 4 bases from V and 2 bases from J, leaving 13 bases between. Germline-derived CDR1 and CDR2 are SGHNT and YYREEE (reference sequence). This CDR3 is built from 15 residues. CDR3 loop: CASSQAGVTYNEQFF. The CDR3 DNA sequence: TGTGCCAGCAGCCAAGCGGGCGTGACCTACAATGAGCAGTTCTTC.

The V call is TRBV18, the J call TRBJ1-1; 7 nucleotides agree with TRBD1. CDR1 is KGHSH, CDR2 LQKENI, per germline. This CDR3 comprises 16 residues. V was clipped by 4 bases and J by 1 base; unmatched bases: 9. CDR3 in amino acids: CASSLLPGQRNTEAFF. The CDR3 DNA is TGTGCCAGCTCACTCCTACCGGGACAGAGGAACACTGAAGCTTTCTTT.

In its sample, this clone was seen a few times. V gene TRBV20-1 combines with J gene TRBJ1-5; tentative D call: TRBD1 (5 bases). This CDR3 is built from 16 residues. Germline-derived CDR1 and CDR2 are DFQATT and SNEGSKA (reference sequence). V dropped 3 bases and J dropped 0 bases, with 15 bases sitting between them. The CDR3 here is CSASRGPVNSNQPQHF. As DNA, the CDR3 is TGCAGTGCTAGTCGGGGACCCGTCAATAGCAATCAGCCCCAGCATTTT.

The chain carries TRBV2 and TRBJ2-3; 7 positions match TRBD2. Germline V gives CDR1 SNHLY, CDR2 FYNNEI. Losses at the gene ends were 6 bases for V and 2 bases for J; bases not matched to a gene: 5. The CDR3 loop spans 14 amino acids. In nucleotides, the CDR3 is TGTGCCAGCAGGTTAGGGACTAACACAGATACGCAGTATTTT. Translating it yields CASRLGTNTDTQYF.